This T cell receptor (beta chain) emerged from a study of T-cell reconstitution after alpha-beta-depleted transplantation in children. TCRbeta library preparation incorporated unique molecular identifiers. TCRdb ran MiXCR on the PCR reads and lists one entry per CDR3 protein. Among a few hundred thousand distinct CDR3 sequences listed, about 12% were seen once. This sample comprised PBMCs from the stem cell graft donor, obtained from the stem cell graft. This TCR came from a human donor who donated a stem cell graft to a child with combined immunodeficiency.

The CDR3 loop reads CASSRRIQGEQFF. DNA of the CDR3: TGTGCCAGCAGCCGACGGATCCAGGGGGAGCAGTTCTTC. The V call is TRBV7-9, the J call TRBJ2-1; maybe TRBD1 (6 bases). Germline lookup yields CDR1 SEHNR and CDR2 FQNEAQ (reference sequence). CDR3 length equals 13 residues. The ends were cut back, 5 bases at V and 10 bases at J, with 15 bases in the middle.